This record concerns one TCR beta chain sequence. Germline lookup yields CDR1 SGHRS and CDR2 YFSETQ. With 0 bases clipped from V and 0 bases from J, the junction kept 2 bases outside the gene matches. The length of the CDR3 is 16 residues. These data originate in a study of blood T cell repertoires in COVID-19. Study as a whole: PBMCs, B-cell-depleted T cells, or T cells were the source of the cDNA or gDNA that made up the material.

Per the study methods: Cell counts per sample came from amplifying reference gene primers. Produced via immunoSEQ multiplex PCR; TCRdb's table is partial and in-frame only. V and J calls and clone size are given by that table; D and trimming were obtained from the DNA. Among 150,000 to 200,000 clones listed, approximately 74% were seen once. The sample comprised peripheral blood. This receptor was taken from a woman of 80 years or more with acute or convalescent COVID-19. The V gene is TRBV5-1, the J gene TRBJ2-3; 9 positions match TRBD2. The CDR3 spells CASSLALAGSTDTQYF. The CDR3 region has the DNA TGCGCCAGCAGCTTGGCCCTAGCGGGAAGCACAGATACGCAGTATTTT.